Presented here are 22 T cell receptor beta chains from one specimen sequenced in a study of cytotoxic CD8 clonotypes in ibrutinib-treated CLL. TCRdb keeps only in-frame clones here, not all; method: immunoSEQ multiplex PCR. This table holds 300,000 or so clones, 67% found once. Material: PBMCs, obtained after 36 months of ibrutinib treatment. Receptors were obtained from a human donor with chronic lymphocytic leukemia.

This clone has a single count. An end of the junction differs from the germline gene, which may be a read error. The V and J genes are TRBV10-3 and TRBJ1-2; tentatively, D is TRBD1 (5 bases). The germline V gene has CDR1 ENHRY and CDR2 SYGVKD. CDR3 length: 13 amino acids. The DNA of the CDR3 is TGTGCCAGCAGTTACACTGGACATGATGGCTACACCTTC. Protein sequence: CASSYTGHDGYTF.

The genes are TRBV29-1 and TRBJ1-2; D perhaps matches TRBD1 (5 bases). This CDR3 has 13 residues. With 8 bases removed from V and 6 bases from J, the gap between germline ends came to 19 bases. Germline lookup yields CDR1 SQVTM and CDR2 ANQGSEA. The DNA for the CDR3 is TGCAGCACCAAGGGACCACAAGCCCATGGCTACACCTTC. This codes for CSTKGPQAHGYTF.

This sequence joins TRBV5-1 and TRBJ2-7; D possibly matches TRBD1 or TRBD2 (5 bases each). Between the trimmed V and J ends, which lost 2 bases and 0 bases, there was a span of 12 bases. Germline V gene lookup returns CDR1 SGHRS and CDR2 YFSETQ. The CDR3 is made up of 15 amino acids. CDR3 DNA sequence: TGCGCCAGCAGCTTAGGGACGGCGCGCTCCTACGAGCAGTACTTC. This gives the protein CASSLGTARSYEQYF.

This CDR3 reads CASSLRLFGGSSYEQYF. DNA of the CDR3: TGCGCCAGCAGCCTGCGACTATTCGGGGGAAGCTCCTACGAGCAGTACTTC. The chain combines TRBV4-1 with TRBJ2-7; TRBD2 might be the D (6 bases). Germline CDR1 is MGHRA and CDR2 is YSYEKL. The ends were cut back, 4 bases at V and 0 bases at J, with 19 bases in the middle. The CDR3 runs to 17 residues.

The CDR3 bases are TGTGCCAGTAGTTTACTGCCGGGACTAGCGGGGTTCGATGAGCAGTTCTTC. Translating it yields CASSLLPGLAGFDEQFF. This chain joins TRBV19 and TRBJ2-1; 13 nucleotides match TRBD2. Germline V lookup: CDR1 LNHDA, CDR2 SQIVND (reference sequence). CDR3 length equals 17 residues. V lost 5 bases to trimming and J lost 8 bases; unmatched junction nucleotides: 12.

This chain links TRBV28 with TRBJ2-1; maybe TRBD2 (6 bases). Trimming left V 5 bases short and J 2 bases short, with 19 bases between. Germline CDR1 MDHEN, CDR2 SYDVKM. This CDR3 is built from 17 residues. This CDR3 reads CASSLGGGGSPYNEQFF. CDR3 sequence (DNA): TGTGCCAGCAGTCTCGGGGGTGGGGGGTCCCCCTACAATGAGCAGTTCTTC.

J is TRBJ2-1 and V is TRBV5-6, with 12 nucleotides matching TRBD2. This CDR3 has 16 amino acids. Germline V CDR1 and CDR2: SGHDT, YYEEEE. V lost 0 bases, J lost 7 bases, and 5 bases stayed unmatched. CDR3 bases: TGTGCCAGCAGCTTGGAATTACTAGCGGGGGGTAATGAGCAGTTCTTC. Translation: CASSLELLAGGNEQFF.

This chain connects TRBV15 to TRBJ2-5, with TRBD2 as a possible D gene (6 bases). V was trimmed by 5 bases and J by 4 bases, leaving 17 bases between them. Germline lookup yields CDR1 LNHNV and CDR2 YYDKDF (reference sequence). The CDR3 covers 15 residues. The CDR3 protein is CATSETTGLRETQYF. The CDR3 DNA reads as TGTGCCACCAGCGAGACGACGGGACTGCGAGAGACCCAGTACTTC.

This clone has only a few counts. V gene TRBV4-3 combines with J gene TRBJ1-5, with D possibly matching TRBD1 (5 bases). V was shortened by 4 bases and J by 6 bases, with 16 bases between the two germline ends. Germline CDR1 is LGHNA and CDR2 is YSLEER. The CDR3 runs 15 residues. CDR3: CASSPVAGRGQPQHF. CDR3 DNA sequence: TGCGCCAGCAGCCCGGTCGCAGGGCGCGGTCAGCCCCAGCATTTT.

The sample holds a few counts of this clone. The chain links TRBV1 to TRBJ1-5; the listed D gene, TRBD1, was not tested against the DNA. TRBV1 is recorded as a pseudogene. This CDR3 is 12 amino acids long. The CDR3 DNA is TGCACCAGCAGCCACCTCGGTACAGGAGAGGAGTTT. Translation: CTSSHLGTGEEF.

V is TRBV7-6 and J is TRBJ2-3; 7 bases fit TRBD2. From germline, CDR1 is SGHVS and CDR2 FNYEAQ. The CDR3 spans 17 residues. Losses at the gene ends were 8 bases for V and 4 bases for J; bases not matched to a gene: 18. In DNA form, the CDR3 reads TGTGCCAGCTCAGCCCAAGCGGCGGGGGTCTCGTCAGATACGCAGTATTTT. Translated, it gives CASSAQAAGVSSDTQYF.

This clone came up a few times. CDR3 protein: CASSPGTGGSYEQYF. DNA for the CDR3: TGTGCCAGCTCTCCCGGGACAGGGGGCTCCTACGAGCAGTACTTC. The V call is TRBV18, the J call TRBJ2-7; 11 positions agree with TRBD1. Trimming took 6 bases from V and 0 from J; bases not matched to a gene: 4. The CDR3 loop spans 15 amino acids. Germline CDR1 is KGHSH and CDR2 is LQKENI.

The chain carries TRBV5-1 and TRBJ2-5; TRBD2 agrees at 8 bases. Germline V gene data show CDR1 as SGHRS and CDR2 as YFSETQ. The CDR3 runs to 16 residues. V lost 2 bases to trimming and J lost 3 bases; unmatched junction nucleotides: 9. CDR3 bases: TGCGCCAGCAGCTTCCAGGGACTAGGGGAAGAAGAGACCCAGTACTTC. Its protein product is CASSFQGLGEEETQYF.

J is TRBJ1-3 and V is TRBV10-3; D remains ambiguous. Trimming pared 6 bases from V and 0 bases from J, leaving 9 bases between. In germline, CDR1 is ENHRY, CDR2 SYGVKD. The CDR3 runs 14 residues. In DNA, the CDR3 is TGTGCCATCAGGGACGGAACCTCTGGAAACACCATATATTTT. Its translation: CAIRDGTSGNTIYF.

The chain carries TRBV2 and TRBJ2-5, with 8 bases fitting TRBD1. Germline-derived CDR1 and CDR2 are SNHLY and FYNNEI. Germline trimming cut 6 bases from V and 1 base from J; bases unmatched to any gene: 4. The CDR3 totals 14 residues. CDR3 amino acids: CASRATGGQETQYF. The DNA for the CDR3 is TGTGCCAGCAGGGCAACAGGGGGCCAAGAGACCCAGTACTTC.

This chain links TRBV5-4 with TRBJ2-2; the D gene is possibly TRBD2 (6 bases). The length of the CDR3 is 15 residues. The V and J ends lost 4 bases and 1 base respectively, with 11 bases between them. CDR1 is SGHNT, CDR2 YYREEE, per germline (reference sequence). The CDR3 bases are TGTGCCAGCAGCCCAGCCGGGAGGAACACCGGGGAGCTGTTTTTT. This gives the protein CASSPAGRNTGELFF.

The V call is TRBV29-1, the J call TRBJ2-2; 8 nucleotides match TRBD2. J was trimmed by 6 bases and V by 6 bases; bases with no gene match: 3. This CDR3 contains 12 residues. From germline, CDR1 is SQVTM and CDR2 ANQGSEA. The CDR3 spells CSVGGGPGELFF. The CDR3 DNA follows: TGCAGCGTCGGGGGGGGTCCCGGGGAGCTGTTTTTT.

This CDR3 reads CASSLSGGGYTEAFF. DNA of the CDR3: TGTGCCAGCAGCTTATCGGGAGGAGGGTACACTGAAGCTTTCTTT. The V call is TRBV7-3, the J call TRBJ1-1; D unclear. CDR3 length: 15 residues. Germline V lookup: CDR1 SGHTA, CDR2 FQGTGA. V lost 2 bases and J lost 3, with 13 bases in between.

The chain recombines TRBV7-6 with TRBJ1-1; 7 positions match TRBD1. CDR1 is SGHVS and CDR2 is FNYEAQ in the germline V gene. The CDR3 sequence is 14 residues long. With 1 base clipped from V and 5 bases from J, the junction kept 4 bases outside the gene matches. DNA of the CDR3: TGTGCCAGCAGCTTAGTCCAGGGGGAAACTGAAGCTTTCTTT. Amino acids: CASSLVQGETEAFF.

This clone was found many times. The junction does not match germline at one end; this may be a read error. The genes are TRBV6-6 and TRBJ1-2; D is undetermined. CDR1 is MNHNY and CDR2 is SVGAGI in the germline V gene (reference sequence). This CDR3 is built from 13 residues. The CDR3 DNA reads TGTGCCAGCAGTTACTCGAATCTCTATGTCTACACCTTC. Translating it yields CASSYSNLYVYTF.

The chain has TRBV11-3 and TRBJ2-1; no clear D. This CDR3 is built from 14 residues. Germline CDR1 is SGHNT and CDR2 is YENEEA. The germline V and J ends were trimmed by 0 bases and 7 bases, with 10 bases remaining between them. The CDR3 region is CASSLDSRRNEQFF. In DNA form, the CDR3 reads TGTGCCAGCAGCTTAGACAGCCGACGGAATGAGCAGTTCTTC.

This clone showed up just once. The chain employs TRBV28 and TRBJ2-6; 8 bases map to TRBD1. CDR3 length: 16 amino acids. Unmatched junction bases numbered 5, after V lost 3 bases and J lost 4 bases. Germline CDR1 and CDR2: MDHEN and SYDVKM. The DNA of the CDR3 is TGTGCCAGCAGTTTGTTCAGGGGGCCCGGGGCCAACGTCCTGACTTTC. Its protein product is CASSLFRGPGANVLTF.